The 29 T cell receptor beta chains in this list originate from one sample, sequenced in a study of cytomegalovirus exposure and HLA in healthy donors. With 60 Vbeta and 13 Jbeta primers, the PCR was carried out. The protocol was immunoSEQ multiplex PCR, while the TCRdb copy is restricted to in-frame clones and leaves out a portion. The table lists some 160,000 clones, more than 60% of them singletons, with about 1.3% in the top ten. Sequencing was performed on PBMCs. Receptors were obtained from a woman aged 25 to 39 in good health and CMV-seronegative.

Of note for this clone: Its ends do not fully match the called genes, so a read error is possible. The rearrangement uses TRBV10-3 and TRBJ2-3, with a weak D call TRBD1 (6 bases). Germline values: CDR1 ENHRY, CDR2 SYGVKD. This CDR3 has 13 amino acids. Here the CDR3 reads CAIANRELDAQYF. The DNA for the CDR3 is TGTGCCATCGCCAACAGGGAATTAGATGCGCAGTATTTT.

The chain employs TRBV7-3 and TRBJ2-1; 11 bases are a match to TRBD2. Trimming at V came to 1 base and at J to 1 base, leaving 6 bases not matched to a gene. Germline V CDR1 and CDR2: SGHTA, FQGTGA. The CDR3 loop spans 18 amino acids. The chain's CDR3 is CASSLSPLAGVSYNEQFF. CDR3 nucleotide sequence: TGTGCCAGCAGCTTAAGTCCACTAGCGGGGGTTTCCTACAATGAGCAGTTCTTC. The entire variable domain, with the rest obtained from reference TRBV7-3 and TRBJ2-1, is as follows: GAGVSQTPSNKVTEKGKYVELRCDPISGHTALYWYRQSLGQGPEFLIYFQGTGAADDSGLPNDRFFAVRPEGSVSTLKIQRTERGDSAVYLCASSLSPLAGVSYNEQFFGPGTRLTVL.

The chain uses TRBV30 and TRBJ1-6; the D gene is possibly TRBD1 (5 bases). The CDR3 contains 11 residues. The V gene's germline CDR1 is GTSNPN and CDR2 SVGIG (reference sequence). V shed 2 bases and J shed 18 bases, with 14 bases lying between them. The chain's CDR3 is CAWSRGEEPHF. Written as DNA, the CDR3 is TGTGCCTGGAGTAGAGGGGAGGAACCCCACTTT.

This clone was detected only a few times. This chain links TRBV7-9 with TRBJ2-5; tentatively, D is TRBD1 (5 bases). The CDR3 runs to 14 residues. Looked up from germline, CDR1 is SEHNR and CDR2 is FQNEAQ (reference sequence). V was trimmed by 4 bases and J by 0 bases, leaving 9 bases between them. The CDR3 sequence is CASSSDTYQETQYF. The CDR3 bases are TGTGCCAGCAGCTCGGACACGTACCAAGAGACCCAGTACTTC.

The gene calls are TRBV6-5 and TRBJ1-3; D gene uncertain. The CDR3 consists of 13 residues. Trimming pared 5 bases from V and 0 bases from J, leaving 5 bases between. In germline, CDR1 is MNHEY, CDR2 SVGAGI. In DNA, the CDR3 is TGTGCCAGCAGTGCGAGCTCTGGAAACACCATATATTTT. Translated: CASSASSGNTIYF.

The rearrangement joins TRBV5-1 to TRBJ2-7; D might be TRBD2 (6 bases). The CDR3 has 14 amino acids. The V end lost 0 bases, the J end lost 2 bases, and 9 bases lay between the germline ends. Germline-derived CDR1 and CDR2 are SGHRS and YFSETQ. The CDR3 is CASSLGLVPYEQYF. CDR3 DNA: TGCGCCAGCAGCTTGGGACTAGTTCCCTACGAGCAGTACTTC.

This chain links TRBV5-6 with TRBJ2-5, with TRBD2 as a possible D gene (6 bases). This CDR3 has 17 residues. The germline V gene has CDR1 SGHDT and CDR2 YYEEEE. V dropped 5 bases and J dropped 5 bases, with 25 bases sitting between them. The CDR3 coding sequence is TGTGCCAGCAGTATATTACTCCAGGGAGGTGGTGGCGAGACCCAGTACTTC. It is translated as CASSILLQGGGGETQYF.

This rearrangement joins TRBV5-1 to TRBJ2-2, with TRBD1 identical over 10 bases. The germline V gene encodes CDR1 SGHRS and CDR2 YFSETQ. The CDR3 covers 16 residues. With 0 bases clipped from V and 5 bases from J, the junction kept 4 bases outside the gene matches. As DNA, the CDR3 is TGCGCCAGCAGCTTGGCCCTGGGACAGGGGACCGGGGAGCTGTTTTTT. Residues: CASSLALGQGTGELFF.

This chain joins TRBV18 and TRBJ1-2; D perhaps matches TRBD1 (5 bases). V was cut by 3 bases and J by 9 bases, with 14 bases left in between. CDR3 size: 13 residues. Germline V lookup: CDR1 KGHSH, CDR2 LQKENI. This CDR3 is CASSPQGPLSYTF. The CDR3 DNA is TGTGCCAGCTCACCCCAGGGCCCCCTAAGCTACACCTTC.

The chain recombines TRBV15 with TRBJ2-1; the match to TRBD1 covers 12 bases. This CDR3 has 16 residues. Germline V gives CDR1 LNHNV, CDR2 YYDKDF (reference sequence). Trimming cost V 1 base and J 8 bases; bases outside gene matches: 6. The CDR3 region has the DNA TGTGCCACCAGCAGAGGGTTGGGACAGGGGGCCGATGAGCAGTTCTTC. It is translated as CATSRGLGQGADEQFF.

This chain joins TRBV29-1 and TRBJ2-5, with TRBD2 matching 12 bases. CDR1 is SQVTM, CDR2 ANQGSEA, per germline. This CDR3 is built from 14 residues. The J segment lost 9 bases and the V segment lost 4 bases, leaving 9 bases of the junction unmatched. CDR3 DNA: TGCAGCGTTGCCAAAGCTAGCGGGGGGGAGGCCCAGTACTTC. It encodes CSVAKASGGEAQYF.

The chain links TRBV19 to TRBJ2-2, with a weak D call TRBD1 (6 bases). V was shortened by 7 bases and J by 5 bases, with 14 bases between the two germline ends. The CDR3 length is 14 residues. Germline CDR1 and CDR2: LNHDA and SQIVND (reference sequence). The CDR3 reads CASTPGHRTGELFF. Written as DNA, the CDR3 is TGTGCCAGTACCCCGGGACACCGGACCGGGGAGCTGTTTTTT.

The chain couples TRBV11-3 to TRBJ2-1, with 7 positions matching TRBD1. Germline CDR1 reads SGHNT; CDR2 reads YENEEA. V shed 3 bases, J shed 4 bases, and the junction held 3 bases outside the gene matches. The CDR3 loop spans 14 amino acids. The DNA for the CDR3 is TGTGCCAGCAGCTTGACAGGGTTTTACAATGAGCAGTTCTTC. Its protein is CASSLTGFYNEQFF.

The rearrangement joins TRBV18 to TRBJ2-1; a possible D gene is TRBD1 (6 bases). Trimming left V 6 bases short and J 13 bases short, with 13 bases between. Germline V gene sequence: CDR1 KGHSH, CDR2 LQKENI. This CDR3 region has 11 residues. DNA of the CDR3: TGTGCCAGCTCTCAGGGGTCCTTTCAGTTCTTC. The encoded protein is CASSQGSFQFF.

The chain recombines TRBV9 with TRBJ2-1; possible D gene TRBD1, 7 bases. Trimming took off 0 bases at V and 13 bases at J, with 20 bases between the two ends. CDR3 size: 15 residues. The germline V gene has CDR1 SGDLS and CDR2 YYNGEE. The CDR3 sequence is CASSVAPPEGAVQFF. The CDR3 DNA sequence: TGTGCCAGCAGCGTAGCCCCGCCGGAGGGGGCAGTTCAGTTCTTC.

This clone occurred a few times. The CDR3 spells CASSLTSGALETQYF. The CDR3 DNA is TGTGCCAGCAGCTTGACTAGCGGGGCTCTAGAGACCCAGTACTTC. The chain links TRBV5-4 to TRBJ2-5, with 10 bases fitting TRBD2. The ends lost 1 base at V and 4 bases at J; junction bases unmatched: 4. Germline CDR1 is SGHNT and CDR2 is YYREEE (reference sequence). This CDR3 region has 15 residues.

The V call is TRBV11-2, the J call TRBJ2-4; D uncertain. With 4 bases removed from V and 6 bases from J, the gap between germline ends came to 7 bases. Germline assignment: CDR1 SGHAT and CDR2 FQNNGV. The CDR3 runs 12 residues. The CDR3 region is CASSSYGNIQYF. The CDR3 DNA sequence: TGTGCCAGCAGCTCCTACGGAAACATTCAGTACTTC. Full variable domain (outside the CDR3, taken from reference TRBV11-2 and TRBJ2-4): EAGVAQSPRYKIIEKRQSVAFWCNPISGHATLYWYQQILGQGPKLLIQFQNNGVVDDSQLPKDRFSAERLKGVDSTLKIQPAKLEDSAVYLCASSSYGNIQYFGAGTRLSVL.

The CDR3 coding sequence is TGTGCCAGCGCATCGGGGGGATATGGCTACACCTTC. Amino acid sequence: CASASGGYGYTF. The chain joins TRBV7-9 to TRBJ1-2, with D maybe TRBD1 (5 bases). Germline lookup yields CDR1 SEHNR and CDR2 FQNEAQ (reference sequence). The V end was cut by 8 bases, the J end by 5 bases, with 12 bases between. This CDR3 is built from 12 residues.

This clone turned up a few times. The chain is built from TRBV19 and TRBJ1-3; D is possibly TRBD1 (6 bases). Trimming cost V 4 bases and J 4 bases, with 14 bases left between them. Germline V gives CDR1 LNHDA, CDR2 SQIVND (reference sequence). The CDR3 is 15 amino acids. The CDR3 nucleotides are TGTGCCAGTAGTAGAGGGGGTACGGAAGGAAACACCATATATTTT. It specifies CASSRGGTEGNTIYF.

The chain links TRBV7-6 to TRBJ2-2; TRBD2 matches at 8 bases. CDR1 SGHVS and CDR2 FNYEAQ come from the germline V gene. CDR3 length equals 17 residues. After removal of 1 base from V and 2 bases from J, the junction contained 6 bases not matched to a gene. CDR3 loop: CASSLDTAGANTGELFF. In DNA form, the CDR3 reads TGTGCCAGCAGCTTAGATACAGCGGGGGCTAACACCGGGGAGCTGTTTTTT.

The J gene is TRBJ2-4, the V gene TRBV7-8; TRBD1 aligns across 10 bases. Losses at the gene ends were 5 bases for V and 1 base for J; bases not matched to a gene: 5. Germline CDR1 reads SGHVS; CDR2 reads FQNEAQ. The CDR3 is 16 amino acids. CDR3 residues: CASSAGTGVAKNIQYF. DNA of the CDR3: TGTGCCAGCAGCGCTGGGACAGGGGTTGCCAAAAACATTCAGTACTTC.

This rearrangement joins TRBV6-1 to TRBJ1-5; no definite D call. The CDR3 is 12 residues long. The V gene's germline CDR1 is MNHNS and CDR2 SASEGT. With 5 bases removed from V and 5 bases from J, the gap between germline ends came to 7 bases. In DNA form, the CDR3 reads TGTGCCAGCAGTTATTCTTATCAGCCCCAGCATTTT. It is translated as CASSYSYQPQHF.

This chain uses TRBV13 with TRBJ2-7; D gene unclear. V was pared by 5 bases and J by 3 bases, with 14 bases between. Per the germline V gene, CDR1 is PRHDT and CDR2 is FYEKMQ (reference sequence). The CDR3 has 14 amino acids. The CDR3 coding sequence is TGTGCCAGCAGCGAACCCGACTCCCGCTACGAGCAGTACTTC. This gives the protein CASSEPDSRYEQYF.

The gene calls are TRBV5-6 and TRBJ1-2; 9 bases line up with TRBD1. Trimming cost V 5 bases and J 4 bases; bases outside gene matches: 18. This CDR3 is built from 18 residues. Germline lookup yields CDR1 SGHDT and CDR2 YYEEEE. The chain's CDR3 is CASSWQGQGKGGLYGYTF. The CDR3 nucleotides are TGTGCCAGCAGTTGGCAGGGACAGGGTAAAGGGGGGCTCTATGGCTACACCTTC.

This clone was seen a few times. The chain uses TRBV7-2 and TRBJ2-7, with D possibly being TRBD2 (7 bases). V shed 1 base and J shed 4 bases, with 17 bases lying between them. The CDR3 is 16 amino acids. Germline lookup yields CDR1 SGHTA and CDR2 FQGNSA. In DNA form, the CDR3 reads TGTGCCAGCAGCTTAGGAGCACAGGGAGGGGGGTACGAGCAGTACTTC. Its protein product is CASSLGAQGGGYEQYF.

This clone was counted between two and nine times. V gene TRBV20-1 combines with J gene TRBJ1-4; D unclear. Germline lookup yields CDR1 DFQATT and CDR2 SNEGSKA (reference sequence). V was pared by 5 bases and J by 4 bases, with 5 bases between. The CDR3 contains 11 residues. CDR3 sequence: CSAPNNEKLFF. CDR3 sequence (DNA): TGCAGTGCTCCAAATAATGAAAAACTGTTTTTT.

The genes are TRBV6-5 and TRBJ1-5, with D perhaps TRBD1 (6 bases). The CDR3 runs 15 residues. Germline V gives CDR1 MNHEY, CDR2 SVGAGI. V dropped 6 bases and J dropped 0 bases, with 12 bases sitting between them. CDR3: CASSRQAYSNQPQHF. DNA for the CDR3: TGTGCCAGCAGCCGACAGGCCTATAGCAATCAGCCCCAGCATTTT.

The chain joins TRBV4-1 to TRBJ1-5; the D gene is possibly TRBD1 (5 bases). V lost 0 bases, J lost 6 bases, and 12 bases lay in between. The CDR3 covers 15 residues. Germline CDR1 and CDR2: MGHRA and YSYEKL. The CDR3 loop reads CASSQDLGLGQPQHF. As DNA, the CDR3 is TGCGCCAGCAGCCAAGATTTGGGGCTCGGTCAGCCCCAGCATTTT.

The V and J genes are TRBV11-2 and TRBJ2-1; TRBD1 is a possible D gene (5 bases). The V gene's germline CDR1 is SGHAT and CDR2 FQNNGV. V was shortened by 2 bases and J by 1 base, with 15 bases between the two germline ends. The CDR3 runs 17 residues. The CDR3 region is CASSLTPAGASYNEQFF. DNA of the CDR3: TGTGCCAGCAGCTTAACCCCCGCTGGGGCGTCCTACAATGAGCAGTTCTTC.